A single sample is the source of the 29 T cell receptor beta chains below, sequenced in a study of T cell repertoires in aging, cancer and after chemotherapy. Rearranged V-D-J TRB sequences were amplified with a mixed TRB-A/B primer pool. TCRdb passed the multiplex PCR reads through MiXCR, listing each CDR3 protein once. The data show over 8,500 distinct CDR3 sequences, roughly 45% seen once. Peripheral blood genomic DNA, not sorted cells or RNA, was the template. Specimen: blood. These receptors all come from a human donor in good health.

The chain is built from TRBV7-3 and TRBJ2-7; 9 nucleotides match TRBD2. Trimming at V came to 1 base and at J to 4 bases, leaving 2 bases not matched to a gene. Germline-derived CDR1 and CDR2 are SGHTA and FQGTGA. The CDR3 sequence is 14 residues long. The CDR3 coding sequence is TGTGCCAGCAGCTTAATAGCGGGAGAATACGAGCAGTACTTC. It specifies CASSLIAGEYEQYF.

This clonotype was detected once. CDR3 loop: CASSEEGASLIYNEQFF. CDR3 bases: TGTGCCAGCAGTGAAGAAGGGGCTTCACTTATCTACAATGAGCAGTTCTTC. This chain connects TRBV6-1 to TRBJ2-1, with a tentative D call TRBD1 (5 bases). V was pared by 1 base and J by 3 bases, with 16 bases between. This CDR3 has 17 amino acids. Germline CDR1 and CDR2: MNHNS and SASEGT.

This clonotype turned up a few times. The chain employs TRBV6-1 and TRBJ2-2, with TRBD1 matching over 7 bases. CDR3 length: 14 residues. CDR1 and CDR2 (germline): MNHNS, SASEGT. Unmatched junction bases numbered 4, after V lost 7 bases and J lost 2 bases. CDR3 in amino acids: CASNRQGNTGELFF. Written as DNA, the CDR3 is TGTGCCAGCAACAGACAGGGAAACACCGGGGAGCTGTTTTTT.

This chain connects TRBV28 to TRBJ1-1; D may be TRBD1 (6 bases). CDR1 MDHEN and CDR2 SYDVKM come from the germline V gene. V lost 5 bases, J lost 3 bases, and 10 bases lay in between. The CDR3 consists of 13 residues. The CDR3, as DNA: TGTGCCAGCAGTCTAGGGGGAGACACTGAAGCTTTCTTT. Translating it yields CASSLGGDTEAFF. The full variable domain, rest sourced from reference TRBV28 and TRBJ1-1, is DVKVTQSSRYLVKRTGEKVFLECVQDMDHENMFWYRQDPGLGLRLIYFSYDVKMKEKGDIPEGYSVSREKKERFSLILESASTNQTSMYLCASSLGGDTEAFFGQGTRLTVV.

V gene TRBV24-1 combines with J gene TRBJ1-1, with TRBD1 identical over 8 bases. Germline V gives CDR1 KGHDR, CDR2 SFDVKD. This CDR3 has 12 residues. The J segment lost 4 bases and the V segment lost 7 bases, leaving 1 base of the junction unmatched. The CDR3 loop reads CATRDRGTEAFF. The CDR3 DNA reads TGTGCCACCAGAGACAGGGGCACTGAAGCTTTCTTT.

V is TRBV20-1 and J is TRBJ1-1, with D perhaps matching TRBD1 (6 bases). Germline CDR1 and CDR2: DFQATT and SNEGSKA (reference sequence). V was cut by 6 bases and J by 1 base, with 9 bases left in between. The CDR3 extends over 12 amino acids. The chain's CDR3 is CSAKTGNTEAFF. The DNA for the CDR3 is TGCAGTGCCAAGACAGGGAACACTGAAGCTTTCTTT.

This chain joins TRBV29-1 and TRBJ1-1; 7 nucleotides line up with TRBD1. V was clipped by 6 bases and J by 6 bases; unmatched bases: 7. From germline, CDR1 is SQVTM and CDR2 ANQGSEA. This CDR3 is 12 amino acids long. DNA of the CDR3: TGCAGCGTCGAGACAGGGCCGCCTGAAGCTTTCTTT. It codes for CSVETGPPEAFF.

The chain is built from TRBV6-5 and TRBJ1-1, with D uncertain. The V end was cut by 9 bases, the J end by 1 base, with 12 bases between. Germline V gene sequence: CDR1 MNHEY, CDR2 SVGAGI. CDR3 length equals 13 residues. In DNA, the CDR3 is TGTGCCAGTGCCGGAGTCCAGAACACTGAAGCTTTCTTT. Translating it yields CASAGVQNTEAFF.

This clonotype was counted between two and nine times. This chain links TRBV6-5 with TRBJ1-6; no definite D call. Germline V gene data show CDR1 as MNHEY and CDR2 as SVGAGI. The CDR3 totals 14 residues. Deletions cut 2 bases from V and 5 bases from J, with 7 bases between. For the CDR3, the DNA is TGTGCCAGCAGTTACGGGGAGAATAATTCACCCCTCCACTTT. Translated: CASSYGENNSPLHF.

The V call is TRBV12-3 or TRBV12-4, the J call TRBJ1-1, with D perhaps TRBD1 (6 bases). The V end was cut by 2 bases, the J end by 5 bases, with 6 bases between. The CDR3 length is 12 residues. The DNA for the CDR3 is TGTGCCAGCAGTTTAACAGGGACTGAAGCTTTCTTT. Its translation is CASSLTGTEAFF.

The rearrangement joins TRBV7-2 to TRBJ2-5; TRBD2 matches at 8 bases. J gave up 6 bases and V 5 bases, and 5 bases lay outside the gene matches. Germline V gives CDR1 SGHTA, CDR2 FQGNSA. The CDR3 is 13 residues long. CDR3 DNA sequence: TGTGCCAGCAGCATTGGACTAGCTCAGACCCAGTACTTC. Residues: CASSIGLAQTQYF.

This chain connects TRBV5-1 to TRBJ1-6, with unresolved D. From germline, CDR1 is SGHRS and CDR2 YFSETQ. This CDR3 comprises 14 residues. Trimming stripped 0 bases from V and 6 bases from J, with 7 bases between. CDR3 region: CASSLEAPNSPLHF. The CDR3 nucleotides read TGCGCCAGCAGCTTGGAGGCACCTAATTCACCCCTCCACTTT.

The genes are TRBV6-1 and TRBJ1-1; TRBD1 might be the D (5 bases). From germline, CDR1 is MNHNS and CDR2 SASEGT. The CDR3 has 15 residues. V lost 5 bases, J lost 6 bases, and 19 bases lay in between. CDR3: CASSPQRWGQAEAFF. The CDR3 DNA sequence: TGTGCCAGCAGTCCCCAAAGGTGGGGCCAGGCTGAAGCTTTCTTT.

This chain links TRBV7-9 with TRBJ2-3; D unresolved. The CDR3 runs 16 residues. Trimming pared 3 bases from V and 4 bases from J, leaving 17 bases between. In germline, CDR1 is SEHNR, CDR2 FQNEAQ (reference sequence). The CDR3, as DNA: TGTGCCAGCAGCTTTCCGGCGGAGCCTGGGGCAGATACGCAGTATTTT. Translation: CASSFPAEPGADTQYF.

The chain links TRBV19 to TRBJ1-2; D is possibly TRBD1 (5 bases). V gave up 10 bases and J gave up 3 bases, with 15 bases separating them. The CDR3 has 13 amino acids. Germline CDR1 and CDR2: LNHDA and SQIVND (reference sequence). The DNA for the CDR3 is TGTGCCACCCGGACAAGGCTTGACTATGGCTACACCTTC. Translation gives CATRTRLDYGYTF. Variable domain in full (rest from reference TRBV19 and TRBJ1-2): DGGITQSPKYLFRKEGQNVTLSCEQNLNHDAMYWYRQDPGQGLRLIYYSQIVNDFQKGDIAEGYSVSREKKESFPLTVTSAQKNPTAFYLCATRTRLDYGYTFGSGTRLTVV.

The rearrangement joins TRBV27 to TRBJ2-5; D call uncertain. The germline V gene has CDR1 MNHEY and CDR2 SMNVEV (reference sequence). This CDR3 has 12 amino acids. V lost 6 bases and J lost 2, with 7 bases in between. DNA of the CDR3: TGTGCCAGCAGACTCAATCAAGAGACCCAGTACTTC. The encoded protein is CASRLNQETQYF.

To note about this clonotype: Mismatch with germline at one junction end may stem from a read error. The chain couples TRBV4-3 to TRBJ2-1, with TRBD2 as a possible D gene (6 bases). The length of the CDR3 is 14 residues. Per germline, CDR1 LGHNA and CDR2 YSLEER. In nucleotides, the CDR3 is TGCGCCAGCAGCCAAGATAGGTCTGTAGGAGGGCCGGTCTTC. Its protein is CASSQDRSVGGPVF.

This clonotype was observed a handful of times. A junction boundary mismatches the germline segment, possibly from a read error. The rearrangement joins TRBV6-1 to TRBJ2-7, with TRBD2 matching over 12 bases. Germline CDR1 reads MNHNS; CDR2 reads SASEGT. The CDR3 spans 13 residues. CDR3 DNA sequence: TGTGCCACCCCTCGACTAGCGGGGGATCCCCCTCTCTTC. This sequence encodes CATPRLAGDPPLF.

This clonotype was counted only a few times. The chain recombines TRBV19 with TRBJ1-5, with no clear D. The CDR3 loop spans 16 amino acids. V shed 3 bases and J shed 0 bases, with 12 bases lying between them. Germline V gene data show CDR1 as LNHDA and CDR2 as SQIVND (reference sequence). CDR3 DNA: TGTGCCAGTAGTATTTACGGTGGAAATAGCAATCAGCCCCAGCATTTT. It codes for CASSIYGGNSNQPQHF.

The V gene is TRBV12-3 or TRBV12-4, the J gene TRBJ1-5; D may be TRBD1 (5 bases). With 4 bases removed from V and 6 bases from J, the gap between germline ends came to 10 bases. This CDR3 region has 13 residues. CDR3 coding DNA: TGTGCCAGCAGTTCGGGGGGGGGTCAGCCCCAGCATTTT. Amino acids: CASSSGGGQPQHF.

This chain joins TRBV10-2 and TRBJ1-2; possible D gene TRBD1, 6 bases. V was cut by 3 bases and J by 2 bases, with 13 bases left in between. There are 15 residues in the CDR3. From germline, CDR1 is WSHSY and CDR2 SAAADI. The CDR3 spells CASSDRTGSNYGYTF. The CDR3 DNA reads TGCGCCAGCAGTGACAGAACAGGGTCGAACTATGGCTACACCTTC.

This chain joins TRBV10-3 and TRBJ2-1, with D unresolved. V was shortened by 3 bases and J by 1 base, with 10 bases between the two germline ends. The CDR3 has 15 amino acids. CDR1 ENHRY and CDR2 SYGVKD come from the germline V gene. For the CDR3, the DNA is TGTGCCATCAGTGACCCAGGATATTCCTACAATGAGCAGTTCTTC. Translated, it gives CAISDPGYSYNEQFF.

This rearrangement joins TRBV19 to TRBJ2-7, with 15 bases that match TRBD2. V was pared by 3 bases and J by 4 bases, with 1 base of the junction left unmatched. The CDR3 is 15 residues long. In germline, CDR1 is LNHDA, CDR2 SQIVND (reference sequence). The CDR3 loop is CASSIGTSGRYEQYF. The CDR3 DNA is TGTGCCAGTAGTATCGGGACTAGCGGGAGGTACGAGCAGTACTTC.

This clonotype was observed a few times. The CDR3 DNA sequence: TGTGCCAGCAGTGAAATACTTGCAACTAATGAAAAACTGTTTTTT. As protein: CASSEILATNEKLFF. V usage is TRBV6-1 and J usage is TRBJ1-4; D call uncertain. Germline V gives CDR1 MNHNS, CDR2 SASEGT. The ends were cut back, 2 bases at V and 0 bases at J, with 7 bases in the middle. This CDR3 has 15 residues.

The genes are TRBV19 and TRBJ2-7; 9 bases are a match to TRBD2. The CDR3 sequence is 15 residues long. Trimming took 6 bases from V and 7 from J; bases not matched to a gene: 13. CDR1 is LNHDA, CDR2 SQIVND, per germline (reference sequence). CDR3 coding DNA: TGTGCCAGTAGGAACTACTTAGCGGGAGTATGGGAGCAGTACTTC. Protein sequence: CASRNYLAGVWEQYF.

The rearrangement links TRBV29-1 to TRBJ2-1, with TRBD2 matching over 10 bases. Trimming took 0 bases from V and 7 from J; bases not matched to a gene: 9. This CDR3 region has 16 residues. CDR1 is SQVTM and CDR2 is ANQGSEA in the germline V gene. The CDR3 here is CSVEDRRISGGNEQFF. The CDR3 bases are TGCAGCGTTGAAGATCGCCGGATTAGCGGGGGGAATGAGCAGTTCTTC.

A note on this clonotype: The junction does not match germline at one end; this may be a read error. CDR3 loop: CASSLGSNQPQHF. CDR3 sequence (DNA): TGTGCCAGCAGTTTAGGCAGCAACCAGCCCCAGCATTTT. The chain is built from TRBV12-3 or TRBV12-4 and TRBJ1-5; D unresolved. This CDR3 is built from 13 residues.

This clonotype showed up just a few times. The V call is TRBV7-9, the J call TRBJ1-4; D is ambiguous. V lost 1 base and J 0 bases, leaving 6 bases between the germline ends. Germline V CDR1 and CDR2: SEHNR, FQNEAQ (reference sequence). The CDR3 consists of 15 residues. DNA of the CDR3: TGTGCCAGCAGCTTAGGCTCCGCAACTAATGAAAAACTGTTTTTT. Translated: CASSLGSATNEKLFF. Using reference TRBV7-9 and TRBJ1-4 for the parts outside the CDR3, the full variable domain is DTGVSQNPRHKITKRGQNVTFRCDPISEHNRLYWYRQTLGQGPEFLTYFQNEAQLEKSRLLSDRFSAERPKGSFSTLEIQRTEQGDSAMYLCASSLGSATNEKLFFGSGTQLSVL.

The rearrangement links TRBV5-6 to TRBJ2-3; D unclear. V was shortened by 4 bases and J by 1 base, with 4 bases between the two germline ends. The CDR3 spans 12 residues. CDR1 and CDR2 from the germline V gene are SGHDT and YYEEEE. Here the CDR3 reads CASSPGTDTQYF. For the CDR3, the DNA is TGTGCCAGCAGCCCCGGCACAGATACGCAGTATTTT.